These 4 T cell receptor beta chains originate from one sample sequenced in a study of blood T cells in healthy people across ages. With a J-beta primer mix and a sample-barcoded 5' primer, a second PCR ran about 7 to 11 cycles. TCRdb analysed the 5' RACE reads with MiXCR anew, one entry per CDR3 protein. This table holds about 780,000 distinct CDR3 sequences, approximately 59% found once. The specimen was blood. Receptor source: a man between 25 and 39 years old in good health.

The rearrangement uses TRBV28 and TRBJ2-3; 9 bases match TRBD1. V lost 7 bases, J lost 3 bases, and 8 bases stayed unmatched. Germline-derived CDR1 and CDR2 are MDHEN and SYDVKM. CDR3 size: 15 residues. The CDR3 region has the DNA TGTGCCAGCAATTCGGGACAGGGTTTGACAGATACGCAGTATTTT. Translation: CASNSGQGLTDTQYF.

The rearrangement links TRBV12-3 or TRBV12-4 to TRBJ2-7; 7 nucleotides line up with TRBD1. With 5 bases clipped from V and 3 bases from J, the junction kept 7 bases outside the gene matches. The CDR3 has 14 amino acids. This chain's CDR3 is CASSPPGQHYEQYF. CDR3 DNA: TGTGCCAGCAGTCCTCCGGGACAGCACTACGAGCAGTACTTC.

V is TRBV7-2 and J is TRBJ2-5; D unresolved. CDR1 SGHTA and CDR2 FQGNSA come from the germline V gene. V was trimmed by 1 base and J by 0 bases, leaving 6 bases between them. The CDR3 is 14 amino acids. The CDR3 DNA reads TGTGCCAGCAGCTTAGGTGCTCACCAAGAGACCCAGTACTTC. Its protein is CASSLGAHQETQYF.

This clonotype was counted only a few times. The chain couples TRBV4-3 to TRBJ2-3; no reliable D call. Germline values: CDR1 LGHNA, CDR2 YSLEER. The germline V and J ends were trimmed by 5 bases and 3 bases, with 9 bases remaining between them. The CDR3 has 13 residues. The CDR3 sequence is CASSFQTTDTQYF. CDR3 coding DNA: TGCGCCAGCAGCTTCCAAACTACAGATACGCAGTATTTT.